Here is one TCR beta chain with its context. Antigen: not known. Only in-frame clones appear in the TCRdb table, and some are missing; sequencing was by immunoSEQ multiplex PCR. The table records 3,500 to 5,500 clones, nearly 70% of them present only once. The data stem from a study of T cell clonotyping in hematopoietic cell transplantation. Findings and caveats of the study: Higher Inverse Simpson Index values in graft donor and pretransplant recipient predicted broader posttransplant TCR diversity. Few recipient clonotypes overlapped donors; over 97% were de novo at given depth. Recipient TCR diversity dropped after transplant; expanded clonotypes rose from day 30 to 180.

Samples: about 28 days before transplant, then days 30, 100 and 180 after. V was trimmed by 0 bases and J by 3 bases, leaving 6 bases between them. Germline loops: CDR1 SGHNT, CDR2 YYREEE (reference sequence). The CDR3 has 13 residues. The J gene is TRBJ1-1, the V gene TRBV5-4; D is uncertain. Source: PBMCs, taken 100 days after allogeneic stem cell transplant. The sequence was collected from a male patient between 55 and 70 years old who had an allogeneic stem cell transplant, so the T cells may come from the graft donor. Some clones in this sample may be carry-over from other donors' samples. The CDR3 region has the DNA TGTGCCAGCAGCTTGGACGCGCACACTGAAGCTTTCTTT. Its translation: CASSLDAHTEAFF.